The rows below give T cell receptor beta chains drawn from one sample of a study of T cells in localized non-small cell lung cancer. TCRdb's copy holds only in-frame clones and misses some; the assay was immunoSEQ multiplex PCR. The sample contains some 22,000 clones, roughly 83% of which appear only once. Material: peripheral blood, obtained before any cancer treatment. These receptors came from a man aged 40-75 years with stage I lung adenocarcinoma. Each CDR3 is given with its conserved first and last residue. Each record gives: V gene, J gene, clone size, D gene, CDR3 DNA, CDR3 protein. A D gene is named only where the DNA matches it firmly. A clone size is listed for some rows: how often the clone was seen (once, few, many), or a class if it is expanded.

TRBV28	TRBJ1-1	-	-	TGTGCCAGCAGTTTAGGACAGTTCGGAGCTTTCTTT	CASSLGQFGAFF
TRBV7-2	TRBJ2-3	-	TRBD2	TGTGCCAGCAGCTTAGTAGCGGGAGCGGGCACAGATACGCAGTATTTT	CASSLVAGAGTDTQYF
TRBV9	TRBJ2-5	-	-	TGTGCCAGCAGCGTAGCTCCAGAGCGACAAGAGACCCAGTACTTC	CASSVAPERQETQYF
TRBV2	TRBJ2-1	-	TRBD2	TGTGCCAGCAACAGCGGGGGATCCTACAATGAGCAGTTCTTC	CASNSGGSYNEQFF
TRBV5-1	TRBJ2-1	-	-	TGCGCCAGCAGCTTATTCACCTACAATGAGCAGTTCTTC	CASSLFTYNEQFF
TRBV29-1	TRBJ1-2	-	TRBD1	TGCAGCTTTTCCGGGACAGCGAATAACTATGGCTACACCTTC	CSFSGTANNYGYTF
TRBV19	TRBJ1-2	-	TRBD1	TGTGCCAGTAGTACTCAGGACAGGGATTATGGCTACACCTTC	CASSTQDRDYGYTF
TRBV7-3	TRBJ1-4	-	-	TGTGCCAGCAGCTTATCACCGCCAACTAATGAAAAACTGTTTTTT	CASSLSPPTNEKLFF
TRBV4-3	TRBJ1-5	-	-	TGCGCCAGCAGCCAAGCAGTTCATCAGCCCCAGCATTTT	CASSQAVHQPQHF
TRBV6-6	TRBJ1-2	once	-	TGTGCCAGCAGTTCCAAGGGCTATGGCTACACCTTC	CASSSKGYGYTF
TRBV6-6	TRBJ2-5	-	-	TGTGCCAGCGGAGGGTGGGTCGGAGAGACCCAGTACTTC	CASGGWVGETQYF
TRBV19	TRBJ2-5	-	-	TGTGCCAGTAGTATGAAATCCGGCAGGGTAACCCAGTACTTC	CASSMKSGRVTQYF
TRBV9	TRBJ1-4	-	TRBD1	TGTGCCAGCAGCGTAGGCGCCCCCACCCCCGGGACAGAGAATGAAAAACTGTTTTTT	CASSVGAPTPGTENEKLFF
TRBV7-2	TRBJ2-7	-	-	TGTGCCAGCAGCCCCCGGAGGGATCGGACCTACGAGCAGTACTTC	CASSPRRDRTYEQYF
TRBV11-2	TRBJ2-7	-	TRBD2	TGTGCCAGCAGCTTAGACTTTAGCGGGATGGGGTACTTCTTC	CASSLDFSGMGYFF
TRBV19	TRBJ2-5	-	-	TGTGCCAGTAGCCCAGAGGGCCCTTACCAAGAGACCCAGTACTTC	CASSPEGPYQETQYF
TRBV7-8	TRBJ2-2	once	-	TGTGCCAGCAGCTTATACATTATCCCGGGCCAGGGGAAAACCGGGGAGCTGTTTTTT	CASSLYIIPGQGKTGELFF
TRBV27	TRBJ2-7	-	TRBD1	TGTGCCAGCAGTTTAAGTCTAGGGGACAGTACCTACGAGCAGTACTTC	CASSLSLGDSTYEQYF
TRBV11-1	TRBJ2-2	-	-	TGTGCCAGCAGCCAAGGACCCAACACCGGGGAGCTGTTTTTT	CASSQGPNTGELFF
TRBV20-1	TRBJ1-2	-	-	TGCAGTGCTAGTTGGCGCTCCAGCTACACCTTC	CSASWRSSYTF
TRBV4-2	TRBJ1-3	-	-	TGTGCCAGCAGCCAGAATGCAGGTGTCGACACCATATATTTT	CASSQNAGVDTIYF
TRBV18	TRBJ1-1	-	TRBD1	TGTGCCAGCTCACCGACAGGGGCGAACACTGAAGCTTTCTTT	CASSPTGANTEAFF
TRBV27	TRBJ1-1	-	-	TGTGCCAGCCAGTCGGTCCGCGATGCAGGGACTGAAGCTTTCTTT	CASQSVRDAGTEAFF
TRBV6-1	TRBJ2-5	-	-	TGTGCCAGCAGAATCCGGACGGTTCGAGAGACCCAGTACTTC	CASRIRTVRETQYF
TRBV4-2	TRBJ2-2	few	TRBD2	TGTGCCAGCAGCCAAGGGGCTTTTGCGGTAGCGGGAGTTTCCGGGGAGCTGTTTTTT	CASSQGAFAVAGVSGELFF
TRBV19	TRBJ2-7	-	-	TGTGCCAGTAGCTTGGGACTTCCCTACGAGCAGTACTTC	CASSLGLPYEQYF
TRBV4-1	TRBJ2-6	-	TRBD2	TGCGCCAGCAGCCAAGGGGAGGGTTCCGGGGCCAACGTCCTGACTTTC	CASSQGEGSGANVLTF
TRBV2	TRBJ2-1	-	TRBD2	TGTGCCAGCGGAGATAGGACTAGCTACAATGAGCAGTTCTTC	CASGDRTSYNEQFF
TRBV9	TRBJ1-1	-	TRBD1	TGTGCCAGCGGGACAGGGATTAACACTGAAGCTTTCTTT	CASGTGINTEAFF
TRBV28	TRBJ2-3	-	TRBD1	TGTGCCAGCAGTCAACAGGGGACAGATACGCAGTATTTT	CASSQQGTDTQYF
TRBV28	TRBJ1-3	-	TRBD1	TGTGCCAGCAGTTTTAGGGTGGGCAGACAGGGCTTAAACACCATATATTTT	CASSFRVGRQGLNTIYF
TRBV7-3	TRBJ1-1	-	-	TGTGCCAGCCGACCGGGACCCGGTAACACTGAAGCTTTCTTT	CASRPGPGNTEAFF
TRBV5-1	TRBJ1-1	-	-	TGCGCCAGCAGCCCAAACCAGAACACTGAAGCTTTCTTT	CASSPNQNTEAFF
TRBV6-6	TRBJ2-7	once	-	TGTGCCAGCAGTTACCCGTCTTCCGAGCAGTACTTC	CASSYPSSEQYF
TRBV5-1	TRBJ2-1	-	-	TGCGCCAGCAGCCCAGGGACTGAGCAGTTCTTC	CASSPGTEQFF
TRBV6-5	TRBJ1-2	-	-	TGTGCCAGCAGTTACTTACAGGGTAACTATGGCTACACCTTC	CASSYLQGNYGYTF
TRBV4-1	TRBJ1-4	once	-	TGCGCCAGCAGCCAAACAGGGCAATACGAAAAACTGTTTTTT	CASSQTGQYEKLFF
TRBV11-2	TRBJ2-7	once	TRBD2	TGTGCCAGCAGCTTGATCGGGGAGGGCGAGCAGTACTTC	CASSLIGEGEQYF
TRBV2	TRBJ2-1	-	-	TGTGCCAGCAGTGAAGCGCTTCCGGGCTACAATGAGCAGTTCTTC	CASSEALPGYNEQFF
TRBV18	TRBJ2-2	-	-	TGTGCCAGCTCACCACCGTCCGGGGGAAACACCGGGGAGCTGTTTTTT	CASSPPSGGNTGELFF
TRBV27	TRBJ1-4	few	TRBD1	TGTGCCAGCAGTTTCGTGGGACAGGATCGAGAAAAACTGTTTTTT	CASSFVGQDREKLFF
TRBV27	TRBJ2-7	once	TRBD1	TGTGCCAGCAGTCTTATCGTAGGGGACAGGGGTAACGAGCAGTACTTC	CASSLIVGDRGNEQYF
TRBV28	TRBJ2-3	-	TRBD2	TGTGCCAGCAGTTTTTTGGTGGGGGGGATAAATACGCAGTATTTT	CASSFLVGGINTQYF
TRBV29-1	TRBJ1-2	-	-	TGCAGCGTTGATCTGGATGGCTACACCTTC	CSVDLDGYTF
TRBV4-3	TRBJ2-5	-	TRBD2	TGCGCCAGCAGCCAAGAAGGACTAGGAGACACCCAGTACTTC	CASSQEGLGDTQYF
TRBV5-1	TRBJ2-2	-	TRBD1	TGCGCCAGCAGCCAGGGACAGCTGAACACCGGGGAGCTGTTTTTT	CASSQGQLNTGELFF